The next 18 T cell receptor beta chains were all read from a single sample in a study of shared clonotypes between healthy human individuals. Only in-frame clones appear in the TCRdb table, and some are missing; sequencing was by immunoSEQ multiplex PCR. The sample gives some 2.1 million clones, roughly 96% of which show up once; around 0.13% is in the top ten. Source material: naive CD4+ T cells sorted from blood. Subset defined: CD45RA+ positively selected. Receptor source: a man between 18 and 35 years old in good health.

The chain recombines TRBV11-2 with TRBJ2-3, with D perhaps TRBD2 (5 bases). V lost 5 bases to trimming and J lost 7 bases, with 7 bases between them. The CDR3 spans 11 residues. From germline, CDR1 is SGHAT and CDR2 FQNNGV. CDR3 DNA: TGTGCCAGCAGCGCGGGCAATACGCAGTATTTT. It translates to CASSAGNTQYF.

Worth noting for this clone: A read error may account for a junction end that differs from germline. The chain combines TRBV28 with TRBJ2-6; the D gene is possibly TRBD2 (5 bases). The CDR3 runs 16 residues. Germline V gene data show CDR1 as MDHEN and CDR2 as SYDVKM. The CDR3: CASCLRSGSGANVLTF. The CDR3 DNA reads TGTGCCAGCTGTTTAAGAAGCGGCTCTGGGGCCAACGTCCTGACTTTC. Looking up the rest from reference TRBV28 and TRBJ2-6 gives the full variable domain: DVKVTQSSRYLVKRTGEKVFLECVQDMDHENMFWYRQDPGLGLRLIYFSYDVKMKEKGDIPEGYSVSREKKERFSLILESASTNQTSMYLCASCLRSGSGANVLTFGAGSRLTVL.

This chain uses TRBV7-8 with TRBJ2-2, with D possibly called TRBD1 or TRBD2 (6 bases each). Looked up from germline, CDR1 is SGHVS and CDR2 is FQNEAQ. Deletions cut 3 bases from V and 8 bases from J, with 10 bases between. The CDR3 consists of 13 residues. CDR3 coding DNA: TGTGCCAGCAGCTTCACAGGGACTGGGGAGCTGTTTTTT. It specifies CASSFTGTGELFF.

The chain employs TRBV7-6 and TRBJ2-6; D might be TRBD1 (6 bases). The ends were cut back, 5 bases at V and 1 base at J, with 15 bases in the middle. This CDR3 has 17 residues. Germline V gene data show CDR1 as SGHVS and CDR2 as FNYEAQ. CDR3 bases: TGTGCCAGCAGCCAAGACAGGCAGACATCTGGGGCCAACGTCCTGACTTTC. It encodes CASSQDRQTSGANVLTF. Drawing the rest from reference TRBV7-6 and TRBJ2-6, the complete variable domain is GAGVSQSPRYKVTKRGQDVALRCDPISGHVSLYWYRQALGQGPEFLTYFNYEAQQDKSGLPNDRFSAERPEGSISTLTIQRTEQRDSAMYRCASSQDRQTSGANVLTFGAGSRLTVL.

This clone came up once. Here the CDR3 DNA reads TGTGCCTGGAGCTTCCAGGCAGGGGGGAAGTATGGCTACACCTTC. Translation gives CAWSFQAGGKYGYTF. The chain recombines TRBV30 with TRBJ1-2, with 7 bases that match TRBD1. The J segment lost 5 bases and the V segment lost 3 bases, leaving 12 bases of the junction unmatched. Germline loops: CDR1 GTSNPN, CDR2 SVGIG (reference sequence). The CDR3 has 15 amino acids.

The V call is TRBV11-2, the J call TRBJ2-2; a possible D gene is TRBD2 (5 bases). This CDR3 contains 18 residues. Germline-derived CDR1 and CDR2 are SGHAT and FQNNGV. V lost 3 bases, J lost 4 bases, and 21 bases lay in between. Here the CDR3 DNA reads TGTGCCAGCAGCTTGGTGGCGTCAGCGGTGGGTCGCACCGGGGAGCTGTTTTTT. Translated: CASSLVASAVGRTGELFF.

J is TRBJ2-7 and V is TRBV7-9; D might be TRBD1 or TRBD2, each matching 6 bases. Deletions cut 5 bases from V and 2 bases from J, with 16 bases between. CDR1 is SEHNR, CDR2 FQNEAQ, per germline (reference sequence). The CDR3 runs to 15 residues. The CDR3 DNA reads as TGTGCCAGCAGCCCCCAGTGGGGGGCCGCCTACGAGCAGTACTTC. Translation gives CASSPQWGAAYEQYF. Combining the CDR3 with reference TRBV7-9 and TRBJ2-7 gives the whole variable domain DTGVSQNPRHKITKRGQNVTFRCDPISEHNRLYWYRQTLGQGPEFLTYFQNEAQLEKSRLLSDRFSAERPKGSFSTLEIQRTEQGDSAMYLCASSPQWGAAYEQYFGPGTRLTVT.

The chain combines TRBV7-3 with TRBJ2-3, with D possibly called TRBD1 or TRBD2 (5 bases each). Germline CDR1 and CDR2: SGHTA and FQGTGA. CDR3 length: 13 residues. Trimming removed 5 bases from V and 2 bases from J, with 8 bases in between. The CDR3 DNA is TGTGCCAGCAGCGGGGGAAACACAGATACGCAGTATTTT. As protein: CASSGGNTDTQYF.

This rearrangement joins TRBV2 to TRBJ2-5; 7 bases match TRBD1. The CDR3 has 14 amino acids. Germline-derived CDR1 and CDR2 are SNHLY and FYNNEI. Trimming at V came to 9 bases and at J to 5 bases, leaving 12 bases not matched to a gene. CDR3: CASQGQNRHETQYF. CDR3 DNA: TGTGCCAGTCAGGGACAGAATAGGCACGAGACCCAGTACTTC. Full variable domain (rest looked up from reference TRBV2 and TRBJ2-5): EPEVTQTPSHQVTQMGQEVILRCVPISNHLYFYWYRQILGQKVEFLVSFYNNEISEKSEIFDDQFSVERPDGSNFTLKIRSTKLEDSAMYFCASQGQNRHETQYFGPGTRLLVL.

CDR3 in DNA: TGTGCCAGCAAGGTCGAGACGGAAAGAGCTGAAGCTTTCTTT. Translating gives CASKVETERAEAFF. The chain combines TRBV6-5 with TRBJ1-1; no definite D call. Trimming pared 7 bases from V and 6 bases from J, leaving 18 bases between. CDR1 and CDR2 (germline): MNHEY, SVGAGI. This CDR3 is 14 amino acids long.

A single count supports this clone. The CDR3 nucleotides read TGTGCCAGCAGCTTGGCCATTCCTAGCACAGATACGCAGTATTTT. This translates into CASSLAIPSTDTQYF. The chain joins TRBV7-9 to TRBJ2-3; no definite D call. The CDR3 is made up of 15 amino acids. Per the germline V gene, CDR1 is SEHNR and CDR2 is FQNEAQ (reference sequence). The V gene lost 3 bases and the J gene lost 0 bases, with 10 bases spanning the gap.

This chain joins TRBV2 and TRBJ2-1; D remains ambiguous. This CDR3 spans 13 amino acids. Looked up from germline, CDR1 is SNHLY and CDR2 is FYNNEI. Trimming removed 1 base at V and 4 bases at J, with 5 bases between. The CDR3 protein is CASSEDFYNEQFF. Written as DNA, the CDR3 is TGTGCCAGCAGTGAAGACTTTTACAATGAGCAGTTCTTC.

The V and J genes are TRBV7-8 and TRBJ1-1; no clear D gene. V gave up 3 bases and J gave up 4 bases, with 12 bases separating them. Germline-derived CDR1 and CDR2 are SGHVS and FQNEAQ. CDR3 length: 14 residues. CDR3 amino acids: CASSLQVGRTEAFF. Here the CDR3 DNA reads TGTGCCAGCAGCTTGCAAGTTGGACGCACTGAAGCTTTCTTT.

V gene TRBV4-1 combines with J gene TRBJ1-5; D unresolved. V was shortened by 1 base and J by 0 bases, with 10 bases between the two germline ends. Germline-derived CDR1 and CDR2 are MGHRA and YSYEKL. The CDR3 has 16 residues. CDR3 amino acids: CASSQAESFSNQPQHF. The CDR3 bases are TGCGCCAGCAGCCAAGCAGAGAGCTTTAGCAATCAGCCCCAGCATTTT.

The chain couples TRBV30 to TRBJ2-3; a possible D gene is TRBD2 (5 bases). Trimming pared 5 bases from V and 4 bases from J, leaving 13 bases between. The CDR3 covers 13 residues. Germline V gene lookup returns CDR1 GTSNPN and CDR2 SVGIG (reference sequence). The DNA for the CDR3 is TGTGCCTGGCAACTCCTAGCCCCAGATACGCAGTATTTT. As protein: CAWQLLAPDTQYF.

Notes on this clone: Sequence at one end of the junction differs from germline and may be a read error. The chain couples TRBV2 to TRBJ1-6; D unresolved. Germline CDR1 is SNHLY and CDR2 is FYNNEI. This CDR3 spans 13 amino acids. The CDR3 DNA sequence: TGTGCCAGCACGCCCGTGGTTGATTCGCCCCTCCACTTT. It translates to CASTPVVDSPLHF.

This chain uses TRBV21-1 with TRBJ2-1; TRBD2, the table's D call, lacks a check against the DNA. TRBV21-1 corresponds to a pseudogene. CDR3 length equals 14 residues. CDR3 nucleotide sequence: TGTGCCAGCAGCCAAACGGGAGAGGGTAATGAGCAGTTCTTC. Protein: CASSQTGEGNEQFF.

With respect to this clone: Other DNA variants within this sample encode the same CDR3. This chain uses TRBV5-1 with TRBJ2-3, with D possibly being TRBD1 or TRBD2 (6 bases each). This CDR3 region has 15 residues. CDR1 and CDR2 from the germline V gene are SGHRS and YFSETQ. V lost 0 bases and J 6 bases, leaving 14 bases between the germline ends. The CDR3 DNA reads as TGCGCCAGCAGCTTGGAGGGTAGGGGGGCCGATACGCAGTATTTT. Its translation: CASSLEGRGADTQYF. The variable domain in full, completed from reference TRBV5-1 and TRBJ2-3, reads KAGVTQTPRYLIKTRGQQVTLSCSPISGHRSVSWYQQTPGQGLQFLFEYFSETQRNKGNFPGRFSGRQFSNSRSEMNVSTLELGDSALYLCASSLEGRGADTQYFGPGTRLTVL.